One sample yielded the 30 T cell receptor beta chains listed below, sequenced in a study of T-cell memory formation after mild COVID-19. TCRdb reprocessed the 5' RACE reads with MiXCR, giving one entry per CDR3 protein. The sample holds some 600,000 distinct CDR3 sequences, 17% seen once. Material for sequencing was PBMCs or a T cell subset sorted from them (not recorded which). The source is an adult woman who had mild COVID-19 (a few samples of this study predate the infection). Cell type and time point are not known.

This chain uses TRBV3-1 with TRBJ1-2, with a weak D call TRBD1 (6 bases). Trimming left V 6 bases short and J 5 bases short, with 13 bases between. The CDR3 consists of 13 residues. Germline loops: CDR1 LGHDT, CDR2 YNNKEL (reference sequence). CDR3: CASSSPGEYGYTF. The CDR3 nucleotides are TGTGCCAGCAGTTCTCCAGGGGAGTATGGCTACACCTTC.

J is TRBJ1-1 and V is TRBV2; 9 bases line up with TRBD1. Trimming removed 6 bases from V and 3 bases from J; junction bases left unmatched: 8. Germline V gene lookup returns CDR1 SNHLY and CDR2 FYNNEI. The CDR3 extends over 15 amino acids. The CDR3 spells CASRTGGGVYTEAFF. CDR3 nucleotide sequence: TGTGCCAGCAGAACAGGGGGCGGTGTGTACACTGAAGCTTTCTTT. The full variable domain, completed using reference TRBV2 and TRBJ1-1, is EPEVTQTPSHQVTQMGQEVILRCVPISNHLYFYWYRQILGQKVEFLVSFYNNEISEKSEIFDDQFSVERPDGSNFTLKIRSTKLEDSAMYFCASRTGGGVYTEAFFGQGTRLTVV.

This chain uses TRBV7-3 with TRBJ2-2; weak D call: TRBD1 (5 bases). V was trimmed by 2 bases and J by 0 bases, leaving 10 bases between them. Germline V gene sequence: CDR1 SGHTA, CDR2 FQGTGA. The CDR3 is 16 residues long. Written as DNA, the CDR3 is TGTGCCAGCAGCTTATCAGGGTACGCGAACACCGGGGAGCTGTTTTTT. This translates into CASSLSGYANTGELFF.

This clonotype was seen a few times. The chain combines TRBV5-1 with TRBJ2-1; TRBD2 aligns across 7 bases. V lost 0 bases, J lost 1 base, and 4 bases stayed unmatched. CDR1 and CDR2 (germline): SGHRS, YFSETQ. The CDR3 runs to 16 residues. CDR3 bases: TGCGCCAGCAGCTTGGCGGGGGGTCGGTCCTACAATGAGCAGTTCTTC. Protein sequence: CASSLAGGRSYNEQFF.

This clonotype showed up just a few times. The gene calls are TRBV6-1 and TRBJ2-7; D possibly corresponds to TRBD2 (6 bases). This CDR3 is 14 amino acids long. Germline loops: CDR1 MNHNS, CDR2 SASEGT. Trimming took 7 bases from V and 6 from J, leaving 19 bases between them. The CDR3 coding sequence is TGTGCCAGCACTAAAGAGGAGGGTCTCTCCGAGCAGTACTTC. This codes for CASTKEEGLSEQYF.

This clonotype has at least ten counts. The chain has TRBV24-1 and TRBJ2-1; 8 bases fit TRBD1. Germline CDR1 is KGHDR and CDR2 is SFDVKD. The length of the CDR3 is 15 residues. V shed 3 bases and J 3 bases; nucleotides not matched to a gene: 3. The CDR3 protein is CATSDPGTGYNEQFF. The CDR3 DNA is TGTGCCACCAGTGATCCCGGGACAGGCTACAATGAGCAGTTCTTC.

V gene TRBV29-1 combines with J gene TRBJ1-1, with 7 bases fitting TRBD1. The V gene end was trimmed by 6 bases and the J gene end by 3 bases; junction bases not matched to a gene: 10. This CDR3 contains 14 residues. Per germline, CDR1 SQVTM and CDR2 ANQGSEA. The CDR3 bases are TGCAGCGTGCAGGGGGTTGGCCGGGACACTGAAGCTTTCTTT. Translation: CSVQGVGRDTEAFF. Using reference TRBV29-1 and TRBJ1-1 for the parts outside the CDR3, the full variable domain is SAVISQKPSRDICQRGTSLTIQCQVDSQVTMMFWYRQQPGQSLTLIATANQGSEATYESGFVIDKFPISRPNLTFSTLTVSNMSPEDSSIYLCSVQGVGRDTEAFFGQGTRLTVV.

J is TRBJ2-7 and V is TRBV4-1; a possible D gene is TRBD2 (6 bases). The V gene lost 1 base and the J gene lost 0 bases, with 7 bases spanning the gap. Germline CDR1 reads MGHRA; CDR2 reads YSYEKL. The CDR3 is 14 residues long. The CDR3 nucleotides are TGCGCCAGCAGCCAAGGGGGGGTCTCCTACGAGCAGTACTTC. This gives the protein CASSQGGVSYEQYF.

The chain uses TRBV13 and TRBJ1-4; D uncertain. With 3 bases removed from V and 6 bases from J, the gap between germline ends came to 5 bases. Germline lookup yields CDR1 PRHDT and CDR2 FYEKMQ (reference sequence). The CDR3 runs 12 residues. The CDR3 bases are TGTGCCAGCAGCTTTAGACATGAAAAACTGTTTTTT. Translated: CASSFRHEKLFF.

This clonotype appeared a few times. The chain links TRBV7-9 to TRBJ2-2, with a weak D call TRBD1 (5 bases). Germline V gene lookup returns CDR1 SEHNR and CDR2 FQNEAQ (reference sequence). The CDR3 consists of 18 residues. The germline V and J ends were trimmed by 1 base and 0 bases, with 15 bases remaining between them. The DNA of the CDR3 is TGTGCCAGCAGCTTAGGAGGCGTGGCAGGGCCGAACACCGGGGAGCTGTTTTTT. It encodes CASSLGGVAGPNTGELFF.

The V gene is TRBV30, the J gene TRBJ1-4; weak D call: TRBD1 (6 bases). The germline CDR1 and CDR2 sequences are GTSNPN and SVGIG (reference sequence). V lost 1 base, J lost 5 bases, and 11 bases lay in between. This CDR3 is built from 14 residues. In DNA form, the CDR3 reads TGTGCCTGGAGTGCGCAGGGGCAGAATGAAAAACTGTTTTTT. Translation: CAWSAQGQNEKLFF.

This clonotype was seen ten or more times. The V gene is TRBV3-1, the J gene TRBJ2-2, with D unclear. CDR1 is LGHDT, CDR2 YNNKEL, per germline (reference sequence). Between the trimmed V and J ends, which lost 0 bases and 4 bases, there was a span of 6 bases. CDR3 length: 14 amino acids. For the CDR3, the DNA is TGTGCCAGCAGCCAAGAGAGAGTCACCGGGGAGCTGTTTTTT. This sequence encodes CASSQERVTGELFF.

The sample holds a few counts of this clonotype. The chain carries TRBV6-5 and TRBJ1-2, with 7 bases identical to TRBD1. CDR1 is MNHEY and CDR2 is SVGAGI in the germline V gene. J was trimmed by 5 bases and V by 6 bases; bases with no gene match: 12. This CDR3 region has 15 residues. As DNA, the CDR3 is TGTGCCAGCAGCCCCTTGAGGGACAGTGGGTATGGCTACACCTTC. Translating it yields CASSPLRDSGYGYTF.

The J gene is TRBJ1-1, the V gene TRBV20-1, with D uncertain. The V end was cut by 2 bases, the J end by 2 bases, with 9 bases between. The CDR3 runs 13 residues. Germline-derived CDR1 and CDR2 are DFQATT and SNEGSKA (reference sequence). The CDR3 region has the DNA TGCAGTGCTAGACCCCCGCCTAACACTGAAGCTTTCTTT. Encoded protein: CSARPPPNTEAFF.

This clonotype was picked up a small number of times. J is TRBJ2-7 and V is TRBV20-1; 11 bases are shared with TRBD2. The germline V gene has CDR1 DFQATT and CDR2 SNEGSKA (reference sequence). The CDR3 loop spans 16 amino acids. V was pared by 0 bases and J by 6 bases, with 10 bases of the junction left unmatched. CDR3 protein: CSARDGTSGDFGEQYF. The CDR3 coding sequence is TGCAGTGCTAGAGACGGGACTAGCGGTGACTTCGGCGAGCAGTACTTC.

The CDR3 DNA reads as TGTGCCAGCAGCCAGCGAGCGGGAGGGCCTCAAGAGCAGTACTTC. Translation gives CASSQRAGGPQEQYF. The chain has TRBV7-2 and TRBJ2-7; 10 bases align to TRBD2. The CDR3 covers 15 residues. The V gene end was trimmed by 5 bases and the J gene end by 7 bases; junction bases not matched to a gene: 11. The germline V gene encodes CDR1 SGHTA and CDR2 FQGNSA.

This clonotype appeared a few times. The J gene is TRBJ1-5, the V gene TRBV7-8; 8 positions agree with TRBD1. The V and J ends lost 5 bases and 0 bases, in that order; junction bases with no gene match: 6. The CDR3 has 16 residues. The germline gives CDR1 SGHVS, CDR2 FQNEAQ. CDR3 nucleotide sequence: TGTGCCAGCAGCGCCGGGACAGGCAATAGCAATCAGCCCCAGCATTTT. The encoded protein is CASSAGTGNSNQPQHF.

This chain connects TRBV12-3 or TRBV12-4 to TRBJ2-7; the D is unclear. The CDR3 length is 12 residues. The ends were cut back, 1 base at V and 9 bases at J, with 10 bases in the middle. This CDR3 reads CASSLGLIGQYF. The CDR3 DNA follows: TGTGCCAGCAGTTTAGGCTTGATCGGGCAGTACTTC.

This chain connects TRBV6-5 to TRBJ1-2; D uncertain. Trimming cost V 8 bases and J 5 bases, with 18 bases left between them. CDR1 MNHEY and CDR2 SVGAGI come from the germline V gene. The CDR3 loop spans 14 amino acids. The CDR3: CASRIGPQPYGYTF. CDR3 coding DNA: TGTGCCAGCCGGATCGGTCCCCAACCGTATGGCTACACCTTC.

This clonotype showed up just a few times. CDR3 amino acids: CASSLELEGQGLHGYTF. CDR3 DNA: TGCGCCAGCAGCTTGGAATTGGAGGGACAGGGGCTACATGGCTACACCTTC. The chain employs TRBV5-1 and TRBJ1-2; the match to TRBD1 covers 10 bases. V lost 0 bases to trimming and J lost 6 bases; unmatched junction nucleotides: 11. The CDR3 has 17 amino acids. Germline-derived CDR1 and CDR2 are SGHRS and YFSETQ.

Here the CDR3 DNA reads TGTGCCAGTAGTATTGGTAAAGAGATGAACACTGAAGCTTTCTTT. Its protein product is CASSIGKEMNTEAFF. V gene TRBV19 combines with J gene TRBJ1-1; no firm D call. This CDR3 contains 15 residues. Trimming removed 3 bases from V and 0 bases from J, with 11 bases in between. From germline, CDR1 is LNHDA and CDR2 SQIVND (reference sequence). The full variable domain, with the rest looked up from reference TRBV19 and TRBJ1-1, is DGGITQSPKYLFRKEGQNVTLSCEQNLNHDAMYWYRQDPGQGLRLIYYSQIVNDFQKGDIAEGYSVSREKKESFPLTVTSAQKNPTAFYLCASSIGKEMNTEAFFGQGTRLTVV.

The rearrangement joins TRBV5-1 to TRBJ2-4, with D perhaps matching TRBD1 (6 bases). V was pared by 2 bases and J by 8 bases, with 14 bases between. Germline V gene lookup returns CDR1 SGHRS and CDR2 YFSETQ. The CDR3 spans 14 residues. The CDR3: CASSFLGAMDIQYF. The CDR3 nucleotides read TGCGCCAGCAGCTTCCTGGGGGCTATGGACATTCAGTACTTC.

The V gene is TRBV12-3 or TRBV12-4, the J gene TRBJ1-1; D is perhaps TRBD1 (6 bases). The CDR3 sequence is 16 residues long. V shed 2 bases and J shed 1 base, with 14 bases lying between them. CDR3 sequence reads: CASSLSAGAGNTEAFF. CDR3 sequence (DNA): TGTGCCAGCAGTTTATCCGCGGGGGCAGGGAACACTGAAGCTTTCTTT.

V gene TRBV27 combines with J gene TRBJ2-7, with 10 bases that match TRBD1. This CDR3 region has 16 residues. In germline, CDR1 is MNHEY, CDR2 SMNVEV (reference sequence). Unmatched junction bases numbered 7, after V lost 4 bases and J lost 1 base. CDR3 amino acids: CASSSPGQGRSYEQYF. The CDR3, as DNA: TGTGCCAGCAGTTCCCCGGGACAGGGGAGATCCTACGAGCAGTACTTC.

The rearrangement joins TRBV20-1 to TRBJ2-3, with D possibly TRBD1 on 6 matching bases. The CDR3 extends over 14 amino acids. Germline V gene lookup returns CDR1 DFQATT and CDR2 SNEGSKA (reference sequence). V lost 6 bases, J lost 3 bases, and 16 bases lay in between. The CDR3 nucleotides read TGCAGTGCAGAACGGACAGAGCAAACAGATACGCAGTATTTT. This codes for CSAERTEQTDTQYF.

This clonotype was seen only a few times. The chain joins TRBV7-2 to TRBJ1-2, with 10 bases aligning to TRBD1. This CDR3 region has 15 residues. CDR1 SGHTA and CDR2 FQGNSA come from the germline V gene. With 4 bases clipped from V and 5 bases from J, the junction kept 7 bases outside the gene matches. CDR3 loop: CASSSAPGQGYGYTF. The CDR3 nucleotides read TGTGCCAGCAGCTCCGCCCCGGGACAGGGGTATGGCTACACCTTC.

A few counts support this clonotype. This chain uses TRBV27 with TRBJ1-5, with TRBD1 as a possible D gene (5 bases). The CDR3 runs to 16 residues. V was trimmed by 0 bases and J by 1 base, leaving 10 bases between them. Germline lookup yields CDR1 MNHEY and CDR2 SMNVEV (reference sequence). The CDR3 coding sequence is TGTGCCAGCAGTTTATCGGGAGGGGTGAGCAATCAGCCCCAGCATTTT. Its protein is CASSLSGGVSNQPQHF.

In this sample, this clonotype turned up a few times. The V call is TRBV15, the J call TRBJ1-1, with unresolved D. From germline, CDR1 is LNHNV and CDR2 YYDKDF (reference sequence). This CDR3 has 15 residues. The ends were cut back, 3 bases at V and 1 base at J, with 12 bases in the middle. The CDR3: CATSSWEAGNTEAFF. The CDR3 region has the DNA TGTGCCACCAGCAGTTGGGAGGCGGGGAACACTGAAGCTTTCTTT.

This clonotype turned up a few times. The rearrangement joins TRBV9 to TRBJ1-2, with D perhaps matching TRBD1 (5 bases). The CDR3 contains 18 residues. Trimming cost V 0 bases and J 7 bases, with 25 bases left between them. Germline V gene sequence: CDR1 SGDLS, CDR2 YYNGEE. The CDR3 sequence: CASSVGWGRSLTMVGYTF. The CDR3, as DNA: TGTGCCAGCAGCGTAGGTTGGGGACGGAGTCTAACTATGGTTGGCTACACCTTC.

Details on this clonotype: This may come from a read error, since a much larger clone is one base off. The CDR3 protein is CASSYPSYEQYF. CDR3 coding DNA: TGTGCCAGCAGTTACCCCTCCTACGAGCAGTACTTC. The chain carries TRBV6-2 or TRBV6-3 and TRBJ2-7; D is unclear. From germline, CDR1 is MNHEY and CDR2 SVGEGT. V was cut by 2 bases and J by 0 bases, with 2 bases left in between. The CDR3 spans 12 residues.